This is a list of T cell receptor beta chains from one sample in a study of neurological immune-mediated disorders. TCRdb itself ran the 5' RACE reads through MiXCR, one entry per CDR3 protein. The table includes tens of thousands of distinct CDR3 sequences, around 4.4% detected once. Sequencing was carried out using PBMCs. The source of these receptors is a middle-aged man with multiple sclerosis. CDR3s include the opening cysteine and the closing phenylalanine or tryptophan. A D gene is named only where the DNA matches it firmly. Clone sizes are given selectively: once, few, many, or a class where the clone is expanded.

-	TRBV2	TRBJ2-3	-	CASTRQTDTQYF	TGTGCCAGCACGAGGCAAACAGATACGCAGTATTTT
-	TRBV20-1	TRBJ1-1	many	CSARAHRGNTEAFF	TGCAGTGCTAGAGCCCATCGGGGGAACACTGAAGCTTTCTTT
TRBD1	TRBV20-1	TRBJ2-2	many	CSASGQGVYWELFF	TGCAGTGCTAGCGGGCAGGGGGTTTACTGGGAGCTGTTTTTT
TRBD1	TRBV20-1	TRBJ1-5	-	CSARPGGNNQPQNF	TGCAGTGCTCGGCCAGGGGGCAATAATCAGCCCCAGAATTTT
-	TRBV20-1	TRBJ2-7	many	CSASQPGVFPYEQYF	TGCAGTGCTTCCCAACCGGGAGTCTTTCCTTACGAGCAGTACTTC
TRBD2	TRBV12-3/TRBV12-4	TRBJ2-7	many	CASSFLAGLSYEQYF	TGTGCCAGCAGTTTCCTAGCGGGGTTGTCCTACGAGCAGTACTTC
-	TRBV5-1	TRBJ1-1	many	CASSNYRVPNTEAFF	TGCGCCAGCAGCAACTACAGGGTTCCGAACACTGAAGCTTTCTTT
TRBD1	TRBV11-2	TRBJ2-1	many	CASSRDRVNHNEQFF	TGTGCCAGCAGCCGGGACAGGGTCAATCACAATGAGCAGTTCTTC
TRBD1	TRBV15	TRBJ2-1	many	CATRNRTGTYNEQFF	TGTGCCACCAGGAACCGGACAGGGACCTACAATGAGCAGTTCTTC
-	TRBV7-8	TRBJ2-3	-	CASSDGGGEDTQYF	TGTGCCAGCAGCGATGGGGGCGGGGAAGATACGCAGTATTTT
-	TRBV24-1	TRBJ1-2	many	CATSRSHFDYGYTF	TGTGCCACCAGTAGATCGCATTTTGACTATGGCTACACCTTC
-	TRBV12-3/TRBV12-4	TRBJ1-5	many	CASSLGWDRQPQHF	TGTGCCAGCAGTTTGGGGTGGGATAGACAGCCCCAGCATTTT
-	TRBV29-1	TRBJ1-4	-	CSVDLGKGQKLFF	TGCAGCGTTGACTTGGGAAAGGGCCAAAAACTGTTTTTT
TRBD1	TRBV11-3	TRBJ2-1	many	CASSLDGTDYNEQFF	TGTGCCAGCAGCTTAGATGGGACAGATTACAATGAGCAGTTCTTC
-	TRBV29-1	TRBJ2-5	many	CSVEEGRGVQETQYF	TGCAGCGTCGAAGAGGGCCGTGGGGTACAAGAGACCCAGTACTTC
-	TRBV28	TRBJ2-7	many	CASSYLTRGSYEQYF	TGTGCCAGCAGTTATTTGACCCGGGGGTCCTACGAGCAGTACTTC
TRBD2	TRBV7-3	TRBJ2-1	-	CASSSGSVNEQFF	TGTGCCAGCAGCAGCGGGAGTGTGAATGAGCAGTTCTTC
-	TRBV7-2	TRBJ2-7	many	CASSFYAGASYEQYF	TGTGCCAGCAGCTTCTACGCGGGCGCCTCCTACGAGCAGTACTTC
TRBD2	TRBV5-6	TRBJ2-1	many	CASSRSGSGKFF	TGTGCCAGCAGCCGTAGCGGGAGCGGGAAGTTCTTC
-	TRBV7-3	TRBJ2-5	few	CASSLQGWTQETQYF	TGTGCCAGCAGCTTACAGGGGTGGACCCAAGAGACCCAGTACTTC
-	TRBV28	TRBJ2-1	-	CASSSRLAPPNNEQFF	TGTGCCAGCAGTTCTCGGTTAGCTCCCCCAAATAATGAGCAGTTCTTC
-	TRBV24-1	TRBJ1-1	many	CATSDPATGRGEAFF	TGTGCCACCAGTGATCCCGCGACGGGAAGAGGTGAAGCTTTCTTT
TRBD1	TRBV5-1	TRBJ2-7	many	CASSTGAQGTYEQYF	TGCGCCAGCAGCACGGGTGCACAGGGGACCTACGAGCAGTACTTC
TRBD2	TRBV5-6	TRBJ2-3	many	CASSLSMSGTLTDTQYF	TGTGCCAGCAGCTTGAGTATGAGCGGGACCTTGACAGATACGCAGTATTTT
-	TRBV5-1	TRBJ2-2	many	CASSSQGGDTGELFF	TGCGCCAGCAGCTCACAGGGCGGAGACACCGGGGAGCTGTTTTTT
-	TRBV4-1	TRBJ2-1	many	CASSQDLTLPRAWDEQFF	TGCGCCAGCAGCCAAGATCTCACTTTGCCGAGGGCTTGGGATGAGCAGTTCTTC
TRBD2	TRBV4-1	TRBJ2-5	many	CASSQEVEVRGEETQYF	TGCGCCAGCAGCCAAGAAGTCGAGGTTCGGGGGGAAGAGACCCAGTACTTC
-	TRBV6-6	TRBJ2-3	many	CASRRGTSTDTQYF	TGTGCCAGCCGTAGAGGAACTAGCACAGATACGCAGTATTTT
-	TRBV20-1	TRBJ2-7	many	CSASGQVEYEQYF	TGCAGTGCTAGCGGCCAAGTCGAATACGAGCAGTACTTC
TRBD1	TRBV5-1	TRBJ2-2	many	CASSSGQGRNTGELFF	TGCGCCAGCAGCTCGGGACAGGGGAGGAACACCGGGGAGCTGTTTTTT
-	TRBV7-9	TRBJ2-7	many	CASSFNFYEQYF	TGTGCCAGCAGCTTCAACTTCTACGAGCAGTACTTC
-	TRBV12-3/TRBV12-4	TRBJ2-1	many	CASRAVGDNEQFF	TGTGCCAGCAGAGCAGTTGGGGACAATGAGCAGTTCTTC
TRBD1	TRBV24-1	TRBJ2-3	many	CATSDPGQGVTDTQYF	TGTGCCACCAGTGATCCGGGACAGGGCGTGACAGATACGCAGTATTTT
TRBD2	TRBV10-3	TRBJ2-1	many	CAISPGTSGYEQFF	TGTGCCATCAGTCCCGGGACTAGTGGCTATGAGCAGTTCTTC
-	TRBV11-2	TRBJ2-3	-	CASSLVHQEADTQYF	TGTGCCAGCAGCTTAGTTCACCAAGAAGCAGATACGCAGTATTTT
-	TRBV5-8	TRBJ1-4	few	CASSLEAVDTNEKLFF	TGTGCCAGCAGCTTGGAGGCTGTGGACACTAATGAAAAACTGTTTTTT